These T cell receptor beta chains were read from a single sample in a study of CD8+ T cells in alopecia areata. Sequencing used immunoSEQ multiplex PCR; TCRdb keeps in-frame clones, though not all of them. The data show over 150,000 clones, with 60% to 75% seen just once and 11% to 15% held by the top ten. Sequenced material: CD4+ T cells sorted from blood, taken at week 24, from a patient treated with tofacitinib. The receptors stem from a human donor with alopecia areata. The CDR3 runs from the conserved cysteine through the conserved F or W. A D gene is named only where the DNA matches it firmly. Size tells how often a clone was seen (once, few, many) or the class of an expanded clone, and some rows leave it out.

J gene | clone size | D gene | V gene | CDR3 length | CDR3 DNA | CDR3 protein
TRBJ1-4 | - | - | TRBV30 | 14 | TGTGCCTGGAGGGGCTGGGGCACTAATGAAAAACTGTTTTTT | CAWRGWGTNEKLFF
TRBJ1-2 | - | - | TRBV29-1 | 11 | TGCAGCGTGGGAGGGAACTATGGCTACACCTTC | CSVGGNYGYTF
TRBJ1-1 | few | - | TRBV7-9 | 13 | TGTGCCAGCAGCTTAGGGGTTGGGACTGAAGCTTTCTTT | CASSLGVGTEAFF
TRBJ2-6 | few | TRBD1 | TRBV5-1 | 16 | TGCGCCAGCAGCTTGATGGGGACAGCTGGGGCCAACGTCCTGACTTTC | CASSLMGTAGANVLTF
TRBJ2-7 | - | - | TRBV5-1 | 15 | TGCGCCAGCAGCCACGACGGATCGAGCTCCTACGAGCAGTACTTC | CASSHDGSSSYEQYF
TRBJ2-7 | few | - | TRBV2 | 12 | TGTGCCAGCAGTGGACCGGAGTGGGAGCAGTACTTC | CASSGPEWEQYF
TRBJ2-7 | - | - | TRBV2 | 15 | TGTGCCAGCAGGGGGTACCGGGACGGGGAGAACGAGCAGTACTTC | CASRGYRDGENEQYF
TRBJ2-1 | - | - | TRBV28 | 14 | TGTGCCAGCACAGGCGGAACCTCCTACAATGAGCAGTTCTTC | CASTGGTSYNEQFF
TRBJ1-4 | - | - | TRBV2 | 13 | TGTGCCAGCAAGGACAACCTTGGGGAAAAACTGTTTTTT | CASKDNLGEKLFF
TRBJ2-1 | - | - | TRBV29-1 | 14 | TGCAGCGTTGAAGGACGATCCCCTGGGGATGAGCAGTTCTTC | CSVEGRSPGDEQFF
TRBJ2-7 | few | - | TRBV7-6 | 13 | TGTGCCAGCAGCTTCCGCAGGGAAGGCGAGCAGTACTTC | CASSFRREGEQYF
TRBJ2-7 | - | - | TRBV28 | 15 | TGTGCCAGCAGTTTAGACCAGGGACCCTTACGCGAGCAGTACTTC | CASSLDQGPLREQYF
TRBJ2-2 | - | - | TRBV6-6 | 15 | TGTGCCAGCAGTTACGCCCGAAGGAGCGACGGGGAGCTGTTTTTT | CASSYARRSDGELFF
TRBJ2-2 | - | - | TRBV7-2 | 15 | TGTGCCAGCAGCTTACCAGGGAGGAACACCGGGGAGCTGTTTTTT | CASSLPGRNTGELFF
TRBJ1-3 | - | - | TRBV29-1 | 13 | TGCAGCGTTGGGACAACTAATGGAAACACCATATATTTT | CSVGTTNGNTIYF
TRBJ2-2 | - | TRBD1 | TRBV6-1 | 15 | TGTGCCAGCAGTCACAGGGGGCCCACCACCGGGGAGCTGTTTTTT | CASSHRGPTTGELFF
TRBJ1-1 | - | TRBD1 | TRBV5-1 | 13 | TGCGCCAGCGGGTCAGGGGGTCGGACTGAAGCTTTCTTT | CASGSGGRTEAFF
TRBJ1-2 | - | - | TRBV19 | 11 | TGTGCCAGCTTCGGGGCCTATGGCTACACCTTC | CASFGAYGYTF
TRBJ2-7 | few | TRBD1 | TRBV30 | 14 | TGTGCCTGGAATCCGGACAGGGGACCTTACGAGCAGTACTTC | CAWNPDRGPYEQYF
TRBJ1-2 | - | - | TRBV7-9 | 12 | TGTGCCAGCAGTTCAGGGAACTATGGCTACACCTTC | CASSSGNYGYTF
TRBJ2-1 | - | - | TRBV20-1 | 11 | TGCAGTGCCCGTCCGAACAATGAGCAGTTCTTC | CSARPNNEQFF
TRBJ2-7 | - | TRBD1 | TRBV5-1 | 14 | TGCGCCAGCAGTTCTAGGACAGGGGCCTACGAGCAGTACTTC | CASSSRTGAYEQYF
TRBJ1-5 | - | - | TRBV25-1 | 14 | TGTGCCAGCAGTGAATCGTTAGCGCTCCAGCCCCAGCATTTT | CASSESLALQPQHF
TRBJ2-3 | few | - | TRBV7-9 | 13 | TGTGCCAGCAGCTTAAACGGGAAAGATACGCAGTATTTT | CASSLNGKDTQYF
TRBJ1-5 | - | - | TRBV4-1 | 14 | TGCGCCAGCAGCCAGGATCAAGCAATCAGGCCCCAGCATTTT | CASSQDQAIRPQHF
TRBJ1-1 | few | TRBD1 | TRBV6-5 | 14 | TGTGCCAGCAGGAAGGGACAGCTGAACACTGAAGCTTTCTTT | CASRKGQLNTEAFF
TRBJ1-1 | - | - | TRBV29-1 | 12 | TGCAGCGCTTGTGGACCCGGGGGTGAAGCTTTCTTT | CSACGPGGEAFF
TRBJ1-1 | - | - | TRBV30 | 14 | TGTGCCTGGAGTGTAGCGGGGGCGCGCACTGAAGCTTTCTTT | CAWSVAGARTEAFF
TRBJ2-5 | - | TRBD2 | TRBV28 | 16 | TGTGCCAGCAGTCCGCGGGGTAGCGGGGGCCAAGAGACCCAGTACTTC | CASSPRGSGGQETQYF
TRBJ1-2 | - | - | TRBV11-2 | 12 | TGTGCCAGCAGCATCGAGAACTATGGCTACACCTTC | CASSIENYGYTF
TRBJ1-5 | few | - | TRBV30 | 14 | TGTGCCTGGAGTGTAAAACAGAAGAATCAGCCCCAGCATTTT | CAWSVKQKNQPQHF
TRBJ2-1 | few | TRBD1 | TRBV30 | 14 | TGTGCCTGGAGTAGGACAGGGGGGGGCGATGAGCAGTTCTTC | CAWSRTGGGDEQFF
TRBJ1-5 | - | - | TRBV30 | 13 | TGTGCCTGTAGGGGTTTCGGCAATCAGCCCCAGCATTTT | CACRGFGNQPQHF
TRBJ2-6 | - | - | TRBV10-3 | 16 | TGTGCCATCAGGGCTGAAATGGGGCTTGGGGCCAACGTCCTGACTTTC | CAIRAEMGLGANVLTF
TRBJ1-5 | few | - | TRBV9 | 14 | TGTGCCAGCAGCGTAGGTGGGGCCCCGGAGCCCCAGCATTTT | CASSVGGAPEPQHF
TRBJ2-1 | - | - | TRBV19 | 14 | TGTGCCAGTAGTATAGATCTGCAGGTCCGGGAGCAGTTCTTC | CASSIDLQVREQFF
TRBJ1-2 | - | - | TRBV4-1 | 16 | TGCGCCAGCAGCCAGGGACCCTCGGAACAGGGACCCAAATACACCTTC | CASSQGPSEQGPKYTF